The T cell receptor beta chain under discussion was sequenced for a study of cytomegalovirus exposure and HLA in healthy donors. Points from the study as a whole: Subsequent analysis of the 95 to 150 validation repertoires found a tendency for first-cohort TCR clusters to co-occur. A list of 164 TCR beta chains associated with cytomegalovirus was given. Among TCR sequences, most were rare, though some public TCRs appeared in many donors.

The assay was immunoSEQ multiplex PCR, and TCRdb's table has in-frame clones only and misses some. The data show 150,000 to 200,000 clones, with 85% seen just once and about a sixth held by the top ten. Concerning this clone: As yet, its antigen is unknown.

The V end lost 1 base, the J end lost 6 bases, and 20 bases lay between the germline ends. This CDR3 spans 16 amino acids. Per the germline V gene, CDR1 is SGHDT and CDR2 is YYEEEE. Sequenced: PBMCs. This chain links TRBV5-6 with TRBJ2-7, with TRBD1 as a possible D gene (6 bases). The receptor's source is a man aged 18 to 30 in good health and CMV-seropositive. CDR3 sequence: CASSLYQGRGVSEQYF. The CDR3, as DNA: TGTGCCAGCAGCTTGTATCAAGGCAGGGGAGTTTCCGAGCAGTACTTC.